The clone carrying this TCR beta chain has just a few counts. This sample stems from a study of identical twins. TCRdb re-called the 5' RACE reads with MiXCR, one entry per CDR3 protein. The data show some 730,000 distinct CDR3 sequences, about 20% seen once. These records were also assigned to another study, of T cells expressing NK-cell markers. That source adds: Also leading the CD3+CD56-NKG2C+ fraction in a few donors were these clonotypes.

Sequencing input: PBMCs. This receptor was obtained from a woman aged 18-35 years in good health.

This CDR3 reads CASRPVPGTDTQYF. The CDR3 region has the DNA TGTGCCAGCAGACCGGTGCCTGGCACAGATACGCAGTATTTT. The chain has TRBV6-4 and TRBJ2-3; D call uncertain. The V and J ends lost 6 bases and 1 base respectively, with 11 bases between them. Per germline, CDR1 MRHNA and CDR2 SNTAGT. The CDR3 runs to 14 residues.